A selection of T cell receptor beta chains follows, all from one sample in a study of patients and donors after allogeneic stem cell transplantation. TCRdb reprocessed the RT-PCR reads with MiXCR, giving one entry per CDR3 protein. The sample contains 400,000 to 450,000 distinct CDR3 sequences, approximately 16% of which appear only once. The sequenced material came from blood, either unsorted or a sorted T cell fraction (not recorded which). These receptor sequences come from a human donor who was either an allogeneic HSCT recipient or a stem cell or donor lymphocyte infusion donor (not recorded which). It is not recorded whose cells these are; they may come from a transplant donor. Both conserved end residues are part of each CDR3.

J	V	CDR3
TRBJ2-7	TRBV5-1	CASSLNRVPYEQYF
TRBJ2-7	TRBV7-2	CASSFPDRGLSYEQYF
TRBJ2-1	TRBV2	CASRQGSYNEQFF
TRBJ2-3	TRBV5-5	CASSFVSSGGPYTQYF
TRBJ2-6	TRBV11-2	CASSGISGANVLTF
TRBJ2-7	TRBV11-1	CASSLSAGESSYEQYF
TRBJ2-7	TRBV29-1	CSVDWGVDEQYF
TRBJ2-3	TRBV5-1	CASRGSGAITDTQYF
TRBJ1-1	TRBV20-1	CSARDSQAMAEAFF
TRBJ2-7	TRBV15	CATSRDWDYEQYF
TRBJ1-1	TRBV7-6	CASSIRTGGTEAFF
TRBJ2-5	TRBV19	CASSIGQAPRETQYF
TRBJ2-1	TRBV9	CASSVGSPGLAYNEQFF
TRBJ1-1	TRBV29-1	CSANRGKTEAFF
TRBJ1-2	TRBV6-1	CASSHRANYGYTF
TRBJ2-1	TRBV5-1	CASSTWTRYNEQFF
TRBJ1-6	TRBV25-1	CASHDGGPYNSPLHF
TRBJ2-3	TRBV7-2	CASSSSLGTDTQYF
TRBJ1-1	TRBV7-9	CASSLGYRARTEAFF
TRBJ2-6	TRBV2	CASGWGSGANVLTF
TRBJ2-3	TRBV5-1	CATSRGGPSTDTQYF
TRBJ1-2	TRBV5-4	CASSLTSLRQSFYGYTF
TRBJ2-1	TRBV25-1	CASSEYSVHDEQFF
TRBJ2-7	TRBV5-6	CASSFERLYEQYF
TRBJ1-2	TRBV7-9	CASSPVTGAYGYTF
TRBJ2-1	TRBV7-3	CASSSYASSYNEQFF
TRBJ2-4	TRBV5-8	CASSLGQAGLAGTIQYF
TRBJ1-2	TRBV7-2	CASSLVPPIYGYTF
TRBJ1-1	TRBV19	CASSRGGVGGTEAFF
TRBJ2-1	TRBV5-1	CASSTPGQGSPEQFF
TRBJ1-2	TRBV6-1	CASSIGQGRGYGYTF
TRBJ1-1	TRBV5-1	CASNQPGQGANTEAFF
TRBJ2-2	TRBV5-6	CASSNTPRGGELFF
TRBJ2-7	TRBV12-3/TRBV12-4	CASSLSTGPYEQYF
TRBJ2-2	TRBV7-6	CASSLAVGASTGELFF
TRBJ2-1	TRBV5-1	CASSGGLASYNEQFF
TRBJ2-3	TRBV5-1	CASSLASHTQYF
TRBJ1-5	TRBV10-3	CAISENIGSNQPQHF
TRBJ2-1	TRBV7-2	CASSSSGLLNEQFF
TRBJ1-6	TRBV5-1	CASSRRPVDSPLHF
TRBJ2-1	TRBV2	CASSEKGLAGRNEQFF
TRBJ2-3	TRBV27	CASSLGLWPSTDTQYF
TRBJ2-2	TRBV4-3	CASSQDMVRELFF
TRBJ2-1	TRBV9	CASSLQGTSGYNEQFF
TRBJ2-3	TRBV12-3/TRBV12-4	CASSLWGRKRTDTQYF
TRBJ2-1	TRBV29-1	CSATGTSRNEQFF
TRBJ1-2	TRBV14	CASSQRDRPVVYGYTF
TRBJ1-5	TRBV20-1	CSASRGVGNQPQHF
TRBJ2-4	TRBV18	CASSPLAPTRGGKNIQYF
TRBJ2-1	TRBV20-1	CSAPGRDRFYNEQFF